The entry below gives a single T cell receptor beta chain sequence along with its context. Its antigen is undetermined. Here immunoSEQ multiplex PCR was the method, and the copy in TCRdb shows in-frame clones only, minus some. Among 10,000 to 14,000 clones listed, around 64% were seen once. This record comes from a study of CD4+ T cells in melanoma. Study-wide results and limits: A reported correlation linked neoantigen-specific CD4+ T cells to CD8+, macrophage and B cell function. In melanoma, neoantigen-specific CD4+ T cells reportedly differed in differentiation state.

The TCR was taken from a human donor with melanoma. The specimen was cells from a culture (not recorded whether cultured in vitro).

The CDR3 coding sequence is TGTGCCAGTAGTTCCCGGACAGGTCTGAACACAGATACGCAGTATTTT. Protein: CASSSRTGLNTDTQYF. The chain uses TRBV19 and TRBJ2-3; 7 bases map to TRBD1. The CDR3 has 16 amino acids. Germline-derived CDR1 and CDR2 are LNHDA and SQIVND (reference sequence). The V and J ends lost 5 bases and 2 bases, in that order; junction bases with no gene match: 10.